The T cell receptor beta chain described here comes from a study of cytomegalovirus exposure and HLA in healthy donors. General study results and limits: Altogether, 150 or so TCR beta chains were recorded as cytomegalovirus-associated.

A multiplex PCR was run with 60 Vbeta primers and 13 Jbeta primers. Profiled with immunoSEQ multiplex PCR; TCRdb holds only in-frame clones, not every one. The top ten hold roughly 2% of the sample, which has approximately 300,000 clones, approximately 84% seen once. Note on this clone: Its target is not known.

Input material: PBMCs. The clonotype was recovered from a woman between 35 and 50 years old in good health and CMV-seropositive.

The CDR3 is CASSSDSNTGELFF. The CDR3 coding sequence is TGTGCCAGCAGCTCGGACTCGAACACCGGGGAGCTGTTTTTT. This rearrangement joins TRBV13 to TRBJ2-2, with D possibly being TRBD2 (5 bases). The CDR3 runs 14 residues. Trimming took 4 bases from V and 0 from J, leaving 6 bases between them. The germline CDR1 and CDR2 sequences are PRHDT and FYEKMQ (reference sequence).